The clone carrying this TCR beta chain has only one observation. Trimming shortened V by 0 bases and J by 0 bases, and 14 bases separated the two germline ends. CDR3 length equals 17 residues. Per germline, CDR1 SGHVS and CDR2 FNYEAQ. This entry comes from a study of blood T cell repertoires in COVID-19. The data were produced by immunoSEQ multiplex PCR, yet TCRdb's version contains in-frame clones alone and is incomplete. The data hold roughly 290,000 clones, with approximately 91% observed a single time. The chain has TRBV7-6 and TRBJ1-1, with D maybe TRBD1 (6 bases). Sequencing input: peripheral blood. The sequence was collected from a woman aged 60-70 years with acute or convalescent COVID-19. The CDR3 sequence: CASSLALTGPLNTEAFF. DNA of the CDR3: TGTGCCAGCAGCTTAGCTTTGACAGGCCCTTTGAACACTGAAGCTTTCTTT.